The 3 T cell receptor beta chains below come from one sample, sequenced in a study of blood T cell repertoires in COVID-19 (dated by TCRdb to 2018 to 2020). The protocol used for the library was the immunoSEQ multiplex PCR assay. Not all clones reach the TCRdb copy of this immuneACCESS table, which keeps in-frame sequences only. Checked studies attribute under half of the gap to unresolved V genes and leave the rest unexplained. The sample table holds 79,000 or so clones, of which 75% to 90% were seen once. The ten largest clones take up roughly 1.2% of the sample. The sample was peripheral blood. All receptors come from a human donor in a cohort sampled during active COVID-19.

This clone was recorded only once. The chain is built from TRBV5-6 and TRBJ2-1, with D possibly TRBD1 on 5 matching bases. The CDR3 loop spans 14 amino acids. Between the trimmed V and J ends, which lost 0 bases and 6 bases, there was a span of 10 bases. From germline, CDR1 is SGHDT and CDR2 YYEEEE. The CDR3: CASSLAGASNEQFF. The CDR3 nucleotides read TGTGCCAGCAGCTTGGCTGGGGCCTCCAATGAGCAGTTCTTC.

V and J are TRBV5-4 and TRBJ1-2; D perhaps matches TRBD1 (6 bases). The CDR3 totals 15 residues. Trimming shortened V by 3 bases and J by 0 bases, and 12 bases separated the two germline ends. CDR1 is SGHNT and CDR2 is YYREEE in the germline V gene (reference sequence). The CDR3 DNA sequence: TGTGCCAGCAGCTCCGGGACATCAGCTAACTATGGCTACACCTTC. Translated, it gives CASSSGTSANYGYTF.

The gene calls are TRBV6-2 or TRBV6-3 and TRBJ1-5; perhaps TRBD1 as D (6 bases). The length of the CDR3 is 15 residues. Trimming stripped 1 base from V and 7 bases from J, with 14 bases between. Germline V gene sequence: CDR1 MNHEY, CDR2 SVGEGT. The CDR3 protein is CASSYFTGSGQPQHF. In nucleotides, the CDR3 is TGTGCCAGCAGTTACTTCACAGGGTCGGGCCAGCCCCAGCATTTT.